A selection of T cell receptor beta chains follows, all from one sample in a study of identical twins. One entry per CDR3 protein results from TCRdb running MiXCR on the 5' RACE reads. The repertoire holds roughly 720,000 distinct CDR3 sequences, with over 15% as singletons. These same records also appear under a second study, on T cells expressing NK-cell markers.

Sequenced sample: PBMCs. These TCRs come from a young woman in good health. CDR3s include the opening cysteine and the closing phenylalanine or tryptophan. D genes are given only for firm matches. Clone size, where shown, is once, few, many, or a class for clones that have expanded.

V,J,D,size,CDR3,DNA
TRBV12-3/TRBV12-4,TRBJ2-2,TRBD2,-,CASKTSGRAMYTGELFF,TGTGCCAGCAAGACAAGCGGGAGGGCCATGTACACCGGGGAGCTGTTTTTT
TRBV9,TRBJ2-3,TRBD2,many,CASSVRPSGEDTQYF,TGTGCCAGCAGCGTGCGGCCTAGCGGGGAAGATACGCAGTATTTT
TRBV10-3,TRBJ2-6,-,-,CAISDLLVGTGANVLTF,TGTGCCATCAGTGACCTCTTAGTGGGCACTGGGGCCAACGTCCTGACTTTC
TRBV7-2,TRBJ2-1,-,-,CATVLSSYNEQFF,TGTGCCACCGTGTTGAGCTCCTACAATGAGCAGTTCTTC
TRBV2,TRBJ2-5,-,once,CASSEVAESQYF,TGTGCCAGCAGTGAAGTGGCAGAGTCCCAGTACTTC
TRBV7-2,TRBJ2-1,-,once,CASSTPGTARNEQFF,TGTGCCAGCAGCACGCCCGGGACCGCGCGCAATGAGCAGTTCTTC
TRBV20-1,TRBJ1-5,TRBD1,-,CSARDSLNQPQHF,TGCAGTGCTCGGGACAGCCTCAATCAGCCCCAGCATTTT
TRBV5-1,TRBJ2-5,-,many,CASSLESAVGTQYF,TGCGCCAGCAGCTTGGAGAGCGCTGTGGGGACCCAGTACTTC
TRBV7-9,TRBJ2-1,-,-,CASSLAEGAGYNEQFF,TGTGCCAGCAGCTTAGCGGAGGGGGCAGGGTACAATGAGCAGTTCTTC
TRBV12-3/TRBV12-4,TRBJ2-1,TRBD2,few,CASRPLGRVGTSEYNEQFF,TGTGCCAGCAGGCCCTTGGGCAGGGTTGGGACTAGTGAGTACAATGAGCAGTTCTTC
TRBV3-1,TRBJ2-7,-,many,CASSQGDEQYF,TGTGCCAGCAGCCAAGGGGACGAGCAGTACTTC
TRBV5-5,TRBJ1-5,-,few,CASSRGLTGKPQHF,TGTGCCAGCAGCCGGGGACTGACGGGGAAGCCCCAGCATTTT
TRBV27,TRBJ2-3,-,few,CASQRILGAVETQYF,TGTGCCAGCCAACGCATTCTGGGAGCCGTGGAGACGCAGTATTTT
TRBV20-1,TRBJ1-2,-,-,CSARNGGAGGYTF,TGCAGTGCTCGGAACGGGGGAGCCGGAGGCTACACCTTC
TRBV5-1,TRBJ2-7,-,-,CASRLPTATYEQYF,TGCGCCAGCAGACTCCCAACGGCTACCTACGAGCAGTACTTC
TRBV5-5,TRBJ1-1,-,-,CASSLVIDKMNTEAFF,TGTGCCAGCAGCTTGGTCATCGACAAAATGAACACTGAAGCTTTCTTT
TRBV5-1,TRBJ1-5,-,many,CASSLDGYQPQHF,TGCGCCAGCAGCCTGGACGGCTATCAGCCCCAGCATTTT
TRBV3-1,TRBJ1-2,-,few,CASSQDRGSDGYTF,TGTGCCAGCAGCCAAGATCGCGGGTCGGATGGCTACACCTTC
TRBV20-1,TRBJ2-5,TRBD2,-,CSAKTSGGVPGETQYF,TGCAGTGCTAAGACTAGCGGGGGAGTCCCAGGGGAGACCCAGTACTTC
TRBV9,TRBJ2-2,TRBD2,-,CASSVSGGLNTGELFF,TGTGCCAGCAGCGTTAGCGGGGGCCTGAACACCGGGGAGCTGTTTTTT
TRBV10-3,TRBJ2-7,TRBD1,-,CAIMEDRESYEQYF,TGTGCCATCATGGAGGACAGGGAATCCTACGAGCAGTACTTC
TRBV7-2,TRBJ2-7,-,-,CASSATSGAYEQYF,TGTGCCAGCAGCGCAACTTCGGGCGCCTACGAGCAGTACTTC
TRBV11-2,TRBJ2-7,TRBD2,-,CASSPQRGPYEQYF,TGTGCCAGCAGCCCTCAGCGGGGTCCCTACGAGCAGTACTTC
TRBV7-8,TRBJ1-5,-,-,CASSPSRAVSNQPQHF,TGTGCCAGCAGCCCCAGTCGGGCAGTTAGCAATCAGCCCCAGCATTTT
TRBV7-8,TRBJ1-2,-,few,CASSTGQRNKAGYTF,TGTGCCAGCAGCACCGGACAGCGAAATAAGGCGGGCTACACCTTC
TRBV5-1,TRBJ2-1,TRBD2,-,CASSLEGSGPSGTYNEQFF,TGCGCCAGCAGCTTGGAAGGGTCAGGGCCTAGCGGGACCTACAATGAGCAGTTCTTC
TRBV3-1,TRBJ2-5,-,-,CASSLRIETQYF,TGTGCCAGCAGCCTCCGGATCGAGACCCAGTACTTC
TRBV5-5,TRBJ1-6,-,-,CASSLGRVGNSPLHF,TGTGCCAGCAGCTTGGGAAGGGTAGGAAATTCACCCCTCCACTTT
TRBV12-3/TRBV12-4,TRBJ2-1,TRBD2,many,CASRGTSGIGEQFF,TGTGCCAGCAGAGGAACTAGCGGGATCGGTGAGCAGTTCTTC
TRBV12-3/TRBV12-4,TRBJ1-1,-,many,CASSLGSGNTEAFF,TGTGCCAGCAGTTTGGGCTCCGGTAACACTGAAGCTTTCTTT
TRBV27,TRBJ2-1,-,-,CASSFPASPLNEQFF,TGTGCCAGCAGTTTTCCGGCCTCCCCCCTAAATGAGCAGTTCTTC
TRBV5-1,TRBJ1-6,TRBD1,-,CASSLGTGASPLHF,TGCGCCAGCAGCTTGGGGACAGGGGCGTCACCCCTCCACTTT
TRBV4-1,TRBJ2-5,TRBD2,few,CASRRGLAGDETQYF,TGCGCCAGCAGACGAGGACTAGCGGGGGATGAGACCCAGTACTTC
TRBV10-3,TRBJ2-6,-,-,CAIRTDGSGANVLTF,TGTGCCATCAGAACCGACGGCTCTGGGGCCAACGTCCTGACTTTC
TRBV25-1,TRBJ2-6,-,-,CASSDQGRSGANVLTF,TGTGCCAGCAGTGACCAGGGTAGATCTGGGGCCAACGTCCTGACTTTC
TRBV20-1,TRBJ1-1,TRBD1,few,CSAVTGVPEAFF,TGCAGTGCCGTGACAGGGGTCCCTGAAGCTTTCTTT
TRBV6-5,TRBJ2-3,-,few,CASSWKRTSTSTDTQYF,TGTGCCAGCAGTTGGAAACGGACTTCTACCAGCACAGATACGCAGTATTTT
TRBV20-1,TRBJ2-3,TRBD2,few,CSAVAGDTQYF,TGCAGTGCTGTAGCGGGAGATACGCAGTATTTT
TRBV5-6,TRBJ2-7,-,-,CASSSSDRLYEQYF,TGTGCCAGCAGCTCCTCGGATCGGCTCTACGAGCAGTACTTC
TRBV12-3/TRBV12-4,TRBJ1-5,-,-,CASSFLGAGNQPQHF,TGTGCCAGCAGTTTCCTAGGTGCGGGCAATCAGCCCCAGCATTTT